The 30 T cell receptor beta chains given below trace back to one sample, sequenced in a study of regulatory T cells in long-lasting Graves disease. Described time point: persistent/refractory GD, antithyroid drugs over 5 years with positive TRAb. The TCR library was made from RNA extracted from PBMCs. Arm-PCR with iRepertoire HTBI primers amplified the CDR3 regions for these TCR beta libraries. TCRdb re-called the multiplex PCR reads with MiXCR, one entry per CDR3 protein. The sample lists approximately 400,000 distinct CDR3 sequences; approximately 25% were seen once. This specimen was peripheral blood mononuclear cells (PBMCs), taken when the disease was refractory, from a patient treated with antithyroid drugs. The receptors shown here come from a woman aged 40 to 50 with Graves disease.

This clonotype was counted many times. The V call is TRBV3-1, the J call TRBJ2-4, with D possibly being TRBD2 (5 bases). V was shortened by 7 bases and J by 1 base, with 14 bases between the two germline ends. The CDR3 is made up of 15 amino acids. CDR1 and CDR2 (germline): LGHDT, YNNKEL (reference sequence). This chain's CDR3 is CASTGGQKAKNIQYF. CDR3 sequence (DNA): TGTGCCAGCACCGGCGGGCAAAAGGCCAAAAACATTCAGTACTTC.

This clonotype has at least ten counts. This chain uses TRBV2 with TRBJ1-1; a weak D match, TRBD1 (5 bases). V was pared by 9 bases and J by 1 base, with 9 bases between. Germline V CDR1 and CDR2: SNHLY, FYNNEI. This CDR3 comprises 12 residues. CDR3 sequence reads: CASGQSNTEAFF. The DNA of the CDR3 is TGTGCCAGTGGACAATCGAACACTGAAGCTTTCTTT.

This clonotype was found many times. The chain recombines TRBV29-1 with TRBJ1-1, with D possibly matching TRBD1 (5 bases). The CDR3 has 14 residues. Germline V gives CDR1 SQVTM, CDR2 ANQGSEA. Trimming removed 4 bases at V and 6 bases at J, with 18 bases between. The CDR3 here is CSVVFGTASPEAFF. In DNA form, the CDR3 reads TGCAGCGTTGTTTTCGGGACGGCTTCCCCTGAAGCTTTCTTT.

V gene TRBV7-2 combines with J gene TRBJ1-5; D call uncertain. Germline CDR1 and CDR2: SGHTA and FQGNSA. V was trimmed by 3 bases and J by 2 bases, leaving 17 bases between them. This CDR3 comprises 17 residues. CDR3 nucleotide sequence: TGTGCCAGCAGCTTCTTTGAACCACTTCCCCGCAATCAGCCCCAGCATTTT. Translated, it gives CASSFFEPLPRNQPQHF.

This sequence joins TRBV28 and TRBJ2-6; D gene uncertain. Germline V gene lookup returns CDR1 MDHEN and CDR2 SYDVKM. Trimming removed 5 bases from V and 2 bases from J, with 10 bases in between. The CDR3 is 15 residues long. CDR3 in DNA: TGTGCCAGCAGTCGCATCGATACTGGGGCCAACGTCCTGACTTTC. It is translated as CASSRIDTGANVLTF. Supplemented by reference TRBV28 and TRBJ2-6, the full variable domain reads DVKVTQSSRYLVKRTGEKVFLECVQDMDHENMFWYRQDPGLGLRLIYFSYDVKMKEKGDIPEGYSVSREKKERFSLILESASTNQTSMYLCASSRIDTGANVLTFGAGSRLTVL.

V and J are TRBV14 and TRBJ2-7, with D uncertain. Trimming took off 4 bases at V and 3 bases at J, with 16 bases between the two ends. CDR3 size: 15 residues. Germline V lookup: CDR1 SGHDN, CDR2 FVKESK. The DNA for the CDR3 is TGTGCCAGCAGCCGCCTCCAGGTTAGGAGCTACGAGCAGTACTTC. Its protein product is CASSRLQVRSYEQYF.

Ten or more counts support this clonotype. The chain employs TRBV20-1 and TRBJ2-2, with 9 positions matching TRBD2. The CDR3 has 17 residues. Germline assignment: CDR1 DFQATT and CDR2 SNEGSKA (reference sequence). Trimming at V came to 0 bases and at J to 5 bases, leaving 10 bases not matched to a gene. CDR3: CSARDLRLAGGTGELFF. The CDR3 DNA follows: TGCAGTGCTAGAGATTTGAGACTTGCGGGAGGGACCGGGGAGCTGTTTTTT.

Notes on this clonotype: Being one base from a much bigger clone, this may be a read error. The chain employs TRBV6-5 and TRBJ2-4; 7 nucleotides match TRBD2. Germline CDR1 MNHEY, CDR2 SVGAGI. The CDR3 extends over 14 amino acids. As DNA, the CDR3 is TGTGCCGGCAGTTACAGCGGGATGGGAAACATTCAGTACTTC. This codes for CAGSYSGMGNIQYF.

The chain carries TRBV28 and TRBJ2-3; possible D gene TRBD2, 5 bases. The V gene lost 0 bases and the J gene lost 0 bases, with 13 bases spanning the gap. This CDR3 comprises 17 residues. Germline CDR1 is MDHEN and CDR2 is SYDVKM. CDR3 DNA: TGTGCCAGCAGTTTATGGAGCCTAGCATCTAGCACAGATACGCAGTATTTT. This encodes CASSLWSLASSTDTQYF. Full variable domain (remainder filled in from reference TRBV28 and TRBJ2-3): DVKVTQSSRYLVKRTGEKVFLECVQDMDHENMFWYRQDPGLGLRLIYFSYDVKMKEKGDIPEGYSVSREKKERFSLILESASTNQTSMYLCASSLWSLASSTDTQYFGPGTRLTVL.

In this sample, this clonotype turned up many times. The chain couples TRBV27 to TRBJ1-6; no firm D call. The germline V gene encodes CDR1 MNHEY and CDR2 SMNVEV (reference sequence). V lost 3 bases and J 1 base, leaving 10 bases between the germline ends. There are 16 residues in the CDR3. The CDR3 nucleotides read TGTGCCAGCAGTTTTCTCTCACGGTCCTATAATTCACCCCTCCACTTT. It is translated as CASSFLSRSYNSPLHF.

This clonotype was counted ten times or more. This chain uses TRBV27 with TRBJ2-7; TRBD1 matches 8 bases. Per the germline V gene, CDR1 is MNHEY and CDR2 is SMNVEV (reference sequence). V trimming: 3 bases; J trimming: 3 bases; junction bases outside the gene matches: 13. This CDR3 has 17 residues. CDR3 sequence: CASSFRRTGTGYYEQYF. For the CDR3, the DNA is TGTGCCAGCAGTTTCCGCCGGACCGGGACAGGTTACTACGAGCAGTACTTC.

On this clonotype itself: A read error is likely here: a far larger clone is one base away. In this CDR3 the conserved last residue, phenylalanine or tryptophan, is missing, so a read error is likely. This sequence joins TRBV28 and TRBJ2-7; no firm D call. Per germline, CDR1 MDHEN and CDR2 SYDVKM. V shed 5 bases and J shed 7 bases, with 24 bases lying between them. The CDR3 contains 16 residues. The CDR3 sequence is CASSEEVSEPSEEQYS. The CDR3 DNA is TGTGCCAGCAGTGAAGAGGTGAGTGAGCCCTCTGAGGAGCAGTACTCC.

This clonotype was detected a few times. The rearrangement joins TRBV6-5 to TRBJ2-3; perhaps TRBD2 as D (5 bases). From germline, CDR1 is MNHEY and CDR2 SVGAGI. The V and J ends lost 2 bases and 5 bases respectively, with 11 bases between them. This CDR3 is 14 amino acids long. CDR3 protein: CASSYPTGGDTQYF. The CDR3 coding sequence is TGTGCCAGCAGTTACCCGACTGGAGGAGATACGCAGTATTTT.

This clonotype was observed a handful of times. V is TRBV19 and J is TRBJ1-5, with D possibly TRBD1 on 5 matching bases. Trimming removed 3 bases from V and 2 bases from J, with 11 bases in between. The CDR3 is 15 amino acids. Germline values: CDR1 LNHDA, CDR2 SQIVND (reference sequence). In DNA, the CDR3 is TGTGCCAGTAGTATGAGAGCGGGGGGCAATCAGCCCCAGCATTTT. It encodes CASSMRAGGNQPQHF.

This clonotype has at least ten counts. The V call is TRBV10-3, the J call TRBJ2-7; a weak D match, TRBD2 (5 bases). V gave up 9 bases and J gave up 3 bases, with 9 bases separating them. Germline CDR1 and CDR2: ENHRY and SYGVKD. This CDR3 contains 11 residues. The CDR3 DNA sequence: TGTGCCATTGGAGGTAGCTACGAGCAGTACTTC. Translation: CAIGGSYEQYF.

The rearrangement joins TRBV9 to TRBJ1-1; unclear D gene. The germline V gene encodes CDR1 SGDLS and CDR2 YYNGEE. V was pared by 0 bases and J by 1 base, with 7 bases between. This CDR3 has 14 residues. CDR3 sequence (DNA): TGTGCCAGCAGCGTAGGCGATACGAACACTGAAGCTTTCTTT. Its protein product is CASSVGDTNTEAFF.

The chain has TRBV3-1 and TRBJ2-2; D gene unclear. Trimming stripped 4 bases from V and 0 bases from J, with 15 bases between. Germline CDR1 is LGHDT and CDR2 is YNNKEL (reference sequence). The CDR3 length is 17 residues. CDR3 nucleotide sequence: TGTGCCAGCAGCCCCGCGTGGCTTGGGCCGAACACCGGGGAGCTGTTTTTT. It specifies CASSPAWLGPNTGELFF.

This clonotype was detected once. The chain couples TRBV9 to TRBJ2-6; tentatively, D is TRBD2 (5 bases). V was pared by 0 bases and J by 1 base, with 5 bases between. Germline loops: CDR1 SGDLS, CDR2 YYNGEE. The CDR3 sequence is 15 residues long. The CDR3 spells CASSVGGSGANVLTF. DNA of the CDR3: TGTGCCAGCAGCGTAGGAGGGTCTGGGGCCAACGTCCTGACTTTC.

This clonotype was counted many times. CDR3 sequence reads: CASSLVDGFRREQYF. CDR3 DNA: TGTGCCAGCAGTTTAGTAGACGGCTTTAGGAGGGAGCAGTACTTC. The J gene is TRBJ2-7, the V gene TRBV27; the D gene is possibly TRBD2 (5 bases). Trimming removed 2 bases at V and 7 bases at J, with 18 bases between. Germline V CDR1 and CDR2: MNHEY, SMNVEV (reference sequence). CDR3 length equals 15 residues.

Many counts were recorded for this clonotype. The chain joins TRBV9 to TRBJ2-5, with 8 bases identical to TRBD2. The CDR3 loop spans 17 amino acids. CDR1 and CDR2 from the germline V gene are SGDLS and YYNGEE. V was pared by 0 bases and J by 1 base, with 8 bases of the junction left unmatched. The CDR3 region has the DNA TGTGCCAGCAGCGTAGGACTAATAGCGGGGATCCAAGAGACCCAGTACTTC. Amino acids: CASSVGLIAGIQETQYF.

This clonotype appeared a few times. This chain joins TRBV9 and TRBJ2-7; the D is unclear. Germline CDR1 is SGDLS and CDR2 is YYNGEE. Trimming pared 0 bases from V and 3 bases from J, leaving 13 bases between. This CDR3 is 15 amino acids long. The DNA for the CDR3 is TGTGCCAGCAGCGTAGACCCTAGTCCCTTCTACGAGCAGTACTTC. Protein: CASSVDPSPFYEQYF. The whole variable domain, filled in from reference TRBV9 and TRBJ2-7, reads DSGVTQTPKHLITATGQRVTLRCSPRSGDLSVYWYQQSLDQGLQFLIQYYNGEERAKGNILERFSAQQFPDLHSELNLSSLELGDSALYFCASSVDPSPFYEQYFGPGTRLTVT.

This clonotype occurred many times. The chain uses TRBV7-2 and TRBJ2-7; TRBD2 is a possible D gene (5 bases). V was cut by 0 bases and J by 5 bases, with 8 bases left in between. CDR3 size: 13 residues. Per germline, CDR1 SGHTA and CDR2 FQGNSA. CDR3 DNA: TGTGCCAGCAGCTTAGCTCCCGGGAACGAGCAGTACTTC. This sequence encodes CASSLAPGNEQYF.

This clonotype was counted many times. The J gene is TRBJ2-2, the V gene TRBV6-5; D gene unclear. CDR3 size: 14 residues. CDR1 is MNHEY and CDR2 is SVGAGI in the germline V gene. V lost 2 bases, J lost 3 bases, and 7 bases lay in between. The CDR3 nucleotides read TGTGCCAGCAGTTACGCGAGATACACCGGGGAGCTGTTTTTT. Translation: CASSYARYTGELFF.

To note about this clonotype: This clone may be a read error of a much larger clone one base away. V and J are TRBV11-2 and TRBJ2-7; 7 bases line up with TRBD2. The V and J ends lost 6 bases and 3 bases, in that order; junction bases with no gene match: 17. The germline V gene encodes CDR1 SGHAT and CDR2 FQNNGV. This CDR3 is 17 amino acids long. The CDR3 DNA reads as TGTGCCAGCAGTTTTATCGTGACTAGCCCCCACGGCTACGAGCAGTACTTC. This encodes CASSFIVTSPHGYEQYF.

This clonotype was recorded a few times. For the CDR3, the DNA is TGTGCCAGCAGCCCGGACTACAAAAACATTCAGTACTTC. Translation gives CASSPDYKNIQYF. This sequence joins TRBV5-4 and TRBJ2-4, with a tentative D call TRBD2 (6 bases). V was clipped by 4 bases and J by 3 bases, with 8 bases between them. From germline, CDR1 is SGHNT and CDR2 YYREEE (reference sequence). This CDR3 has 13 amino acids. Drawing the rest from reference TRBV5-4 and TRBJ2-4, the complete variable domain is ETGVTQSPTHLIKTRGQQVTLRCSSQSGHNTVSWYQQALGQGPQFIFQYYREEENGRGNFPPRFSGLQFPNYSSELNVNALELDDSALYLCASSPDYKNIQYFGAGTRLSVL.

CDR3 loop: CSAPLDGTYEQYF. The CDR3 nucleotides read TGCAGTGCACCTCTGGACGGTACCTACGAGCAGTACTTC. The chain carries TRBV20-1 and TRBJ2-7; D is unclear. Trimming cost V 6 bases and J 2 bases, with 14 bases left between them. Germline V gene lookup returns CDR1 DFQATT and CDR2 SNEGSKA (reference sequence). This CDR3 comprises 13 residues.

This clonotype occurred a few times. The chain employs TRBV27 and TRBJ1-2; TRBD1 agrees at 11 bases. CDR1 is MNHEY, CDR2 SMNVEV, per germline (reference sequence). Trimming removed 5 bases from V and 6 bases from J; junction bases left unmatched: 5. The CDR3 length is 14 residues. In DNA, the CDR3 is TGTGCCAGCAGTCCCTGGACAGGGGGCAATGGCTACACCTTC. This sequence encodes CASSPWTGGNGYTF.

This clonotype was observed at least ten times. The rearrangement joins TRBV28 to TRBJ2-7, with 7 bases that match TRBD1. Germline loops: CDR1 MDHEN, CDR2 SYDVKM. The CDR3 covers 17 residues. The trim removed 3 bases at V and 5 bases at J, leaving 16 bases unmatched. In nucleotides, the CDR3 is TGTGCCAGCAGTTTCTCTCTCCGACAGGGTACCCGGGACGAGCAGTACTTC. Encoded protein: CASSFSLRQGTRDEQYF. Filled out from reference TRBV28 and TRBJ2-7, the complete variable domain reads DVKVTQSSRYLVKRTGEKVFLECVQDMDHENMFWYRQDPGLGLRLIYFSYDVKMKEKGDIPEGYSVSREKKERFSLILESASTNQTSMYLCASSFSLRQGTRDEQYFGPGTRLTVT.

This clonotype was seen at least ten times. J is TRBJ1-5 and V is TRBV20-1; D gene ambiguous. The germline V gene encodes CDR1 DFQATT and CDR2 SNEGSKA (reference sequence). V was shortened by 6 bases and J by 2 bases, with 17 bases between the two germline ends. This CDR3 contains 15 residues. The CDR3 nucleotides read TGCAGTGCCATGCCGCGGGGTCTTGGCAATCAGCCCCAGCATTTT. Translation gives CSAMPRGLGNQPQHF.

This clonotype was observed at least ten times. V is TRBV11-2 and J is TRBJ1-5; 9 bases line up with TRBD1. The ends lost 3 bases at V and 3 bases at J; junction bases unmatched: 18. The germline V gene encodes CDR1 SGHAT and CDR2 FQNNGV. The CDR3 has 20 amino acids. The CDR3 DNA follows: TGTGCCAGCAGCTTGGGATTTGGGACAGGGTCATATTCGGTCAATCAGCCCCAGCATTTT. Encoded protein: CASSLGFGTGSYSVNQPQHF.